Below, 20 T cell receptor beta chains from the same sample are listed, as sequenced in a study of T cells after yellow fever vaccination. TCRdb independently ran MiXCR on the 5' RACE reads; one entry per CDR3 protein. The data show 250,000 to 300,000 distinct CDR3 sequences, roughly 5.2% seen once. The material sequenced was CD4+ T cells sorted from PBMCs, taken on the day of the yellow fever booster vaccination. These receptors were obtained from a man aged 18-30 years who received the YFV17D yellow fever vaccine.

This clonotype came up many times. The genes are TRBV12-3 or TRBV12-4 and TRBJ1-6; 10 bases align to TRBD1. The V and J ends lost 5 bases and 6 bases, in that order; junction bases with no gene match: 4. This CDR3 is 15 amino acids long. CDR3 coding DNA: TGTGCCAGCAGTCCACGGACAGGGGGTAATTCACCCCTCCACTTT. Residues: CASSPRTGGNSPLHF.

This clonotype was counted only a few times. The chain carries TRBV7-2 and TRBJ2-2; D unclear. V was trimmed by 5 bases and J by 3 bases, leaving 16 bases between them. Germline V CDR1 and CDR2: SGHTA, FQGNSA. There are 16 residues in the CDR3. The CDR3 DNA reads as TGTGCCAGCAGCCCCGCTGTCGGGTCCTACACCGGGGAGCTGTTTTTT. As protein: CASSPAVGSYTGELFF.

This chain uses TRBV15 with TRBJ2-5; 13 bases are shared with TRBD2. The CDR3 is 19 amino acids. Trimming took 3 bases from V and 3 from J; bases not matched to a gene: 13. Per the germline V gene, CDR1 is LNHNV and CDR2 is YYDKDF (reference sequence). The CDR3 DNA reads TGTGCCACCAGCAGGGGCGGGACTAGCGGGACTCGTCGGAAAGAGACCCAGTACTTC. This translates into CATSRGGTSGTRRKETQYF.

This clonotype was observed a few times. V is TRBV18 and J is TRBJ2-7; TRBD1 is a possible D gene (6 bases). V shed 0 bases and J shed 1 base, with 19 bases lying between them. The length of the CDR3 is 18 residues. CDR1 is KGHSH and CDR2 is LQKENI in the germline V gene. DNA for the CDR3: TGTGCCAGCTCACCACCGCCCCCAGGGGTCGGGCAGTCCTACGAGCAGTACTTC. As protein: CASSPPPPGVGQSYEQYF. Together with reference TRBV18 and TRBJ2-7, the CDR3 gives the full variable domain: NAGVMQNPRHLVRRRGQEARLRCSPMKGHSHVYWYRQLPEEGLKFMVYLQKENIIDESGMPKERFSAEFPKEGPSILRIQQVVRGDSAAYFCASSPPPPGVGQSYEQYFGPGTRLTVT.

The CDR3 reads CASGPRMGEQYF. The CDR3 bases are TGTGCCAGCGGCCCGAGGATGGGGGAGCAGTACTTC. The chain joins TRBV7-2 to TRBJ2-7; D remains ambiguous. V was shortened by 8 bases and J by 7 bases, with 15 bases between the two germline ends. Germline V lookup: CDR1 SGHTA, CDR2 FQGNSA. CDR3 length equals 12 residues.

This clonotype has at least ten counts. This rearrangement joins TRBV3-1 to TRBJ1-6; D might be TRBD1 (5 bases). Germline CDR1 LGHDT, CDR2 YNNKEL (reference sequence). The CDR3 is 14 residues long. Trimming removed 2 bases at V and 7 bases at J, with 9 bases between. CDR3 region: CASSQQGRNSPLHF. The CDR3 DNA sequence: TGTGCCAGCAGCCAACAGGGTAGGAATTCACCCCTCCACTTT. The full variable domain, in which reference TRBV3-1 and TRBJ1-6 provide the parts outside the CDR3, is DTAVSQTPKYLVTQMGNDKSIKCEQNLGHDTMYWYKQDSKKFLKIMFSYNNKELIINETVPNRFSPKSPDKAHLNLHINSLELGDSAVYFCASSQQGRNSPLHFGNGTRLTVT.

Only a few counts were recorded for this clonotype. For the CDR3, the DNA is TGTGCCAGCAGCCCCCGACACAACACCGGGGAGCTGTTTTTT. This gives the protein CASSPRHNTGELFF. The chain has TRBV9 and TRBJ2-2; D not certain. V shed 4 bases and J shed 2 bases, with 9 bases lying between them. CDR1 is SGDLS, CDR2 YYNGEE, per germline. This CDR3 has 14 amino acids. The full variable domain, its missing parts supplied by reference TRBV9 and TRBJ2-2, is DSGVTQTPKHLITATGQRVTLRCSPRSGDLSVYWYQQSLDQGLQFLIQYYNGEERAKGNILERFSAQQFPDLHSELNLSSLELGDSALYFCASSPRHNTGELFFGEGSRLTVL.

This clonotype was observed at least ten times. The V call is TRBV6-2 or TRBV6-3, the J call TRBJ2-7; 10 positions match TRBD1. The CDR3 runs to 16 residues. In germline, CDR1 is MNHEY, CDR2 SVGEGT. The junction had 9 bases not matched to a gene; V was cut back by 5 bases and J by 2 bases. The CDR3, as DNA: TGTGCCAGCAGTCTGCCTTCCGGGACAGGGGCCTACGAGCAGTACGTC. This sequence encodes CASSLPSGTGAYEQYV.

CDR3: CASGGPGQGSYEQYF. The DNA of the CDR3 is TGCGCCAGCGGGGGACCGGGACAGGGCAGCTACGAGCAGTACTTC. The rearrangement uses TRBV10-2 and TRBJ2-7; 9 bases are a match to TRBD1. The CDR3 has 15 residues. The ends lost 8 bases at V and 3 bases at J; junction bases unmatched: 11. Germline assignment: CDR1 WSHSY and CDR2 SAAADI.

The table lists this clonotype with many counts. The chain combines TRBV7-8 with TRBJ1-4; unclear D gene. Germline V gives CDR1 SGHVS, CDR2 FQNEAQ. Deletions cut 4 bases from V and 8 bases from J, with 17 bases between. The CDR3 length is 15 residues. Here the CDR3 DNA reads TGTGCCAGCAGCTCCTCGGATGCAACTTACGAAAAACTGTTTTTT. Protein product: CASSSSDATYEKLFF.

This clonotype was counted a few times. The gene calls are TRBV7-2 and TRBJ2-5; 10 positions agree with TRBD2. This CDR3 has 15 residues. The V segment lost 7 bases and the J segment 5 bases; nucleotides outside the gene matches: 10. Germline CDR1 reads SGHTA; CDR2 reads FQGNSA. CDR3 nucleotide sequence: TGTGCCAGCACCGGTAGCGGGGGGCCATCCGAGACCCAGTACTTC. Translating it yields CASTGSGGPSETQYF. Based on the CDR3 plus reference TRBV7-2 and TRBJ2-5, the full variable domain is GAGVSQSPSNKVTEKGKDVELRCDPISGHTALYWYRQSLGQGLEFLIYFQGNSAPDKSGLPSDRFSAERTGGSVSTLTIQRTQQEDSAVYLCASTGSGGPSETQYFGPGTRLLVL.

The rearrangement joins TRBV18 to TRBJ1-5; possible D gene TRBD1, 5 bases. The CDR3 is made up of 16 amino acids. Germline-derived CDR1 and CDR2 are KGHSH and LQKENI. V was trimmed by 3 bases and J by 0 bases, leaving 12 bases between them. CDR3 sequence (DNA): TGTGCCAGCTCACCGCGTACAGGTCCTAGCAATCAGCCCCAGCATTTT. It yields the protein CASSPRTGPSNQPQHF.

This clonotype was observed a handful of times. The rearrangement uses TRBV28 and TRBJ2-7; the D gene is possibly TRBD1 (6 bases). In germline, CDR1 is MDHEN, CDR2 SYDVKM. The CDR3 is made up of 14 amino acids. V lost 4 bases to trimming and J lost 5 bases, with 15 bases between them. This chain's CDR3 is CASSSAQGGDEQYV. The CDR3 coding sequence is TGTGCCAGCAGTTCAGCACAGGGTGGGGACGAGCAGTACGTC.

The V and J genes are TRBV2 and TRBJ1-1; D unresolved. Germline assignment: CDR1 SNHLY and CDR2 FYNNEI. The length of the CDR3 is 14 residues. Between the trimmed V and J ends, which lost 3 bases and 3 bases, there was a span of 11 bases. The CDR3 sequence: CASSDQASYTEAFF. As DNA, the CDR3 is TGTGCCAGCAGTGATCAGGCCAGCTACACTGAAGCTTTCTTT.

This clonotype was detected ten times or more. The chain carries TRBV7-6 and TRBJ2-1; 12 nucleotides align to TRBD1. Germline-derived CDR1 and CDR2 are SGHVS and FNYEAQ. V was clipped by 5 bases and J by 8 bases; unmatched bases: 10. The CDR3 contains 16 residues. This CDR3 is CASSLGTGGAYDEQFF. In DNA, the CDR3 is TGTGCCAGCAGCCTCGGGACAGGGGGCGCCTATGATGAGCAGTTCTTC.

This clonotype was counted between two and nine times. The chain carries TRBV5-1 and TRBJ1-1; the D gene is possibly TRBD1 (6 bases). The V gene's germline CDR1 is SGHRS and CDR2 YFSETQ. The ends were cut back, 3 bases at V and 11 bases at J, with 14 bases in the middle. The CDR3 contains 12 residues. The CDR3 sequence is CASSSGGLRAFF. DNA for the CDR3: TGCGCCAGCAGCTCCGGGGGCCTCAGGGCTTTCTTT.

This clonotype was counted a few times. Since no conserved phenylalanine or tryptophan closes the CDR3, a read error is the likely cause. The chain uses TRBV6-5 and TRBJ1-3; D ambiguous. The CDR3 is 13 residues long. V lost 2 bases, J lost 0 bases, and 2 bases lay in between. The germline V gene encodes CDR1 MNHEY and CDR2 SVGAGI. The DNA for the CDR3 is TGTGCCAGCAGTTACACCTCTGGAAACACCATATATATT. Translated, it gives CASSYTSGNTIYI.

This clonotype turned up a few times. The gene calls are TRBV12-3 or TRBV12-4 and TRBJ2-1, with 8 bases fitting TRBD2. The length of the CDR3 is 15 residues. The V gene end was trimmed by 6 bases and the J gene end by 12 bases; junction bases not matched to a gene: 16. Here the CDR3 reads CASRPNGGAEVSQFF. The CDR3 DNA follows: TGTGCCAGCAGACCAAACGGGGGGGCCGAGGTATCGCAGTTCTTC.

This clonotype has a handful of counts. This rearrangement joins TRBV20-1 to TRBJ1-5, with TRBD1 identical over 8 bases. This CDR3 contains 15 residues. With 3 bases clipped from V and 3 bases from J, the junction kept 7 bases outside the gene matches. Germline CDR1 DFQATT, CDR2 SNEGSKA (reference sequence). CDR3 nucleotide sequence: TGCAGTGCTAGCGCCTTGACAGGGGTCAATCAGCCCCAGCATTTT. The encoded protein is CSASALTGVNQPQHF.

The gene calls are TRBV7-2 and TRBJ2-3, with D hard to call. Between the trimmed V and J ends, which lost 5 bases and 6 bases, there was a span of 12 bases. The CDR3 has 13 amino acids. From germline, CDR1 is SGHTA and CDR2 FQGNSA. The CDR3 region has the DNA TGTGCCAGCAGCCAGGCGGTAGGGGATACGCAGTATTTT. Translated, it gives CASSQAVGDTQYF.